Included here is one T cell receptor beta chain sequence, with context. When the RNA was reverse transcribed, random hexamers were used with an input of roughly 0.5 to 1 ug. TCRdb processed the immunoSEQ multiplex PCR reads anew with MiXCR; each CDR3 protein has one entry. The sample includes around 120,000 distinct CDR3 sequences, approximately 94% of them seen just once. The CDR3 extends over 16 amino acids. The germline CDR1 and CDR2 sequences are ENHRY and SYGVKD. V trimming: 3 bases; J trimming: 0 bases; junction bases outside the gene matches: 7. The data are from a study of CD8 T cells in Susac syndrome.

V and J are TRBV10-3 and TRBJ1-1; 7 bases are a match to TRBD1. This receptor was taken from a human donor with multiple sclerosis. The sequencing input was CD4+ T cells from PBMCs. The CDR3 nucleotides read TGTGCCATCAGTGAAAGGCCGGGACAGATGAACACTGAAGCTTTCTTT. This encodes CAISERPGQMNTEAFF.